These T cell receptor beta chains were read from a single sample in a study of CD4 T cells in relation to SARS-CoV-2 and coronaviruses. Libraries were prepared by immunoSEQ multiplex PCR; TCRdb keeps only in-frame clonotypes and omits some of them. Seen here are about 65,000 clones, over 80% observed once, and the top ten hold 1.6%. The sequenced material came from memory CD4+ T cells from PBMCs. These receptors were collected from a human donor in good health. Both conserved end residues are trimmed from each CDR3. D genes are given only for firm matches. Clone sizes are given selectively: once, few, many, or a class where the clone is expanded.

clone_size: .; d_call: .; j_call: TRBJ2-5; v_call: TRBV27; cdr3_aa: ASSPTRGVQETQY
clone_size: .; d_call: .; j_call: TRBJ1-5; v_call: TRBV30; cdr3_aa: AWSSPGSSSQPQH
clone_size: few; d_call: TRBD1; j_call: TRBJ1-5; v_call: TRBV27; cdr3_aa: ASSPIHGPGQGQPQH
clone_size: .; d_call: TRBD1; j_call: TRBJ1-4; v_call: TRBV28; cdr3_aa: ATTGATNEKLF
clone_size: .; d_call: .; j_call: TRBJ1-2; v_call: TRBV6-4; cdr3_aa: ASSASWTDYGYT
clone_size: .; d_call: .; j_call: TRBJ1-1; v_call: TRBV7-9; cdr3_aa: ASSLGGVRQNTEAF
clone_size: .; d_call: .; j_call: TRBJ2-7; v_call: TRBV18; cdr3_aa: ASSPLVGSSYEQY
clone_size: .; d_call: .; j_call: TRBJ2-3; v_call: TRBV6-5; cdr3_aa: AVRDTSTDTQY
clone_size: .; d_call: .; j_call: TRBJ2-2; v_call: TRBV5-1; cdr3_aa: ASSDAQGWAGELF
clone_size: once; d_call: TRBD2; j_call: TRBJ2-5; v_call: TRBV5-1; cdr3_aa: ASSFGTSGSMETQY
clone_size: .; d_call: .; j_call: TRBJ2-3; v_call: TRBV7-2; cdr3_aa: ASSLKGDTQY
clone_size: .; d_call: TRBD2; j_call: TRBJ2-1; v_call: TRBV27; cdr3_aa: ASSNVGLAGGRAQRF
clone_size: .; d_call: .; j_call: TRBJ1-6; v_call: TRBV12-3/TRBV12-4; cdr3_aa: ASSLNNSPLH
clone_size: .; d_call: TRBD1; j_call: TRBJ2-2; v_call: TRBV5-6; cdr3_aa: ASSGTVNTGELF
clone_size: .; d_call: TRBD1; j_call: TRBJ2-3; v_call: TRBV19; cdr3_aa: ASSIDDRATDTQY
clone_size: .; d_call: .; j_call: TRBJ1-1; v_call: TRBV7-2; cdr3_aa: ASTPGGGLTEAF
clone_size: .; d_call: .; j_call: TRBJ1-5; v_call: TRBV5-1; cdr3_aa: ASSFGGGAGQPQH
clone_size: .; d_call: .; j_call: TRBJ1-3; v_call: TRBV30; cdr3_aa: AWTGSGNTIY
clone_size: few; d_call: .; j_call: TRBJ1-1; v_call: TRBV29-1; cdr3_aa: SVDRGNTEAF
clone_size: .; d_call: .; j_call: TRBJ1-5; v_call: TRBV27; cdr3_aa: ASSLYGGNQPQH
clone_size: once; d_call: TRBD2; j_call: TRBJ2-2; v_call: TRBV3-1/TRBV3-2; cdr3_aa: ASSQDGGGRTGELF
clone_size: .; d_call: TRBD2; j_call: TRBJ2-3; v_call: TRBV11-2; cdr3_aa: ASSLGIAGDTDTQY
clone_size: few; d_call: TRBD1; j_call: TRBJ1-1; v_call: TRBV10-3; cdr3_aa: AISDPGTGSPEAF
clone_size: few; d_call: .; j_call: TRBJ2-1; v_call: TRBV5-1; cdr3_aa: ATADLQSNEQF
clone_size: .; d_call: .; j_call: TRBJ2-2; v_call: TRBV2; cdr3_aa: ASSEAWTGELF
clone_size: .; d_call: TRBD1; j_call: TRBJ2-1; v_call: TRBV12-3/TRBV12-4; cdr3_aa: ATGQGDEQF
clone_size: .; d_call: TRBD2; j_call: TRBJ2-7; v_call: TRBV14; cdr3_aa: ASSQDRLAGSYEQY
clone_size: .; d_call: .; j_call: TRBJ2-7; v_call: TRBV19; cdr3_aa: ASKPRADSYEQY
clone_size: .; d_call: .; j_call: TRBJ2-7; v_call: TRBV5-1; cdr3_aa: ASSPRQATTYEQY
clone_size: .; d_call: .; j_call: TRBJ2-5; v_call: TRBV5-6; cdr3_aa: ASRQGHETQY
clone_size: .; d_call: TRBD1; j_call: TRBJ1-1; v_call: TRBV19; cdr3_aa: ASRGQMNTEAF
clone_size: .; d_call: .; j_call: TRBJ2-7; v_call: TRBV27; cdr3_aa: ASSSQDGSVQY
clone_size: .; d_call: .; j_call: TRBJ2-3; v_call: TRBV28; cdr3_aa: ATYDGGRTDTQY
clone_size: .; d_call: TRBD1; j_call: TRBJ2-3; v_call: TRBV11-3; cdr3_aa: ASSPQGISTDTQY
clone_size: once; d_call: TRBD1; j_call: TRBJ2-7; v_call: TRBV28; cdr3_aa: ASNAPGQGASYEQY
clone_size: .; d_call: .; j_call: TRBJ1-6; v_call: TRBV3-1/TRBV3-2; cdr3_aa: ASGEEGTNSPLH
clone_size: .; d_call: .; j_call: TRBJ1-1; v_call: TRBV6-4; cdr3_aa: ASSDSGYRNTEAF
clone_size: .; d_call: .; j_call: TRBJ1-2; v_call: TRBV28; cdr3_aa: ASSFSRKNYGYT
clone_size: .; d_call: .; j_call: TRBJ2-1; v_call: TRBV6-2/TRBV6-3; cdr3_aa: ASSPNWGSYNEQF
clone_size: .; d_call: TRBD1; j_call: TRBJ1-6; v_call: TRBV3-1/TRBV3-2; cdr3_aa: ASSQGTGFMGSPLH
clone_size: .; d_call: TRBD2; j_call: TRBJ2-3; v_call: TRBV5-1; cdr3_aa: ASSSTLTSGRADTQY
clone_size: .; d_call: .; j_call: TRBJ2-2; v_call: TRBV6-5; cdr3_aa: ASSYGPRGTGELF
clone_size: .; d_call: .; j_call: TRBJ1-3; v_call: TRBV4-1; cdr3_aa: ASSQDPGNTIY